The count of the clone carrying this T cell receptor (beta chain) is one. Trimming shortened V by 4 bases and J by 3 bases, and 6 bases separated the two germline ends. The germline V gene has CDR1 MRHNA and CDR2 SNTAGT. CDR3 length: 13 residues. This sample is part of a study of shared clonotypes between healthy human individuals. Sequenced by immunoSEQ multiplex PCR; TCRdb stores in-frame clones only, minus some. The table has approximately 980,000 clones, 60% to 85% seen once. The chain has TRBV6-4 and TRBJ1-4; D unresolved. The source of this sequence is a man aged 18 to 29 in good health. Sequencing was performed on memory CD4+ T cells sorted from blood. Described subset: CD45RA-negative fraction. The CDR3 DNA is TGTGCCAGCAGTGGAACAGCTAATGAAAAACTGTTTTTT. Its translation is CASSGTANEKLFF.